This T cell receptor (beta chain) was retrieved from a study of T cell responses to AZD1222 COVID-19 vaccine. This clone has only a few counts. Its antigen is as yet unknown. The CDR3 extends over 15 amino acids. V was clipped by 1 base and J by 6 bases, with 13 bases between them. Germline V CDR1 and CDR2: SGHRS, YFSETQ. The protocol was immunoSEQ multiplex PCR, while the TCRdb copy is restricted to in-frame clones and leaves out a portion. The sample lists about 99,000 clones, 75% to 90% seen once, with approximately 20% in the top ten. Broader study findings: Spike was spanned by vaccine-associated CD4 TCRs, which were dominant at 160-218 and 743-854. Only six people who got AZD1222 tested seropositive at baseline.

V gene TRBV5-1 combines with J gene TRBJ1-4; D uncertain. This sample comprised peripheral blood, obtained on day 0 of AZD1222 vaccination. This TCR derives from an adult in good health. The CDR3 reads CASSLSGPPDEKLFF. The CDR3 DNA follows: TGCGCCAGCAGCTTGAGCGGTCCACCAGATGAAAAACTGTTTTTT.